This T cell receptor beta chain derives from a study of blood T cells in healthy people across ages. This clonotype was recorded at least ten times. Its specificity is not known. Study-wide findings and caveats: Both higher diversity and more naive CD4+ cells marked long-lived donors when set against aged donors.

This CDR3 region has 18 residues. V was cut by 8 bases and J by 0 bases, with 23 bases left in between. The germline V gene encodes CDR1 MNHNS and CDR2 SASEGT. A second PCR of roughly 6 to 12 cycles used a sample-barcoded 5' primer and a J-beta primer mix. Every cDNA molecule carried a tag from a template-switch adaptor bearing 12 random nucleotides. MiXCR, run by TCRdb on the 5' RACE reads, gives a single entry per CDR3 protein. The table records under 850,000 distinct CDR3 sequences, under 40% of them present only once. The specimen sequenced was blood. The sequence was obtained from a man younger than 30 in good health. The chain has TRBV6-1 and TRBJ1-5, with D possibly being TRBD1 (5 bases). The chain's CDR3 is CASLPQWGTGSSNQPQHF. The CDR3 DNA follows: TGTGCCAGCCTCCCCCAGTGGGGGACGGGGAGTAGCAATCAGCCCCAGCATTTT.